The rows below give T cell receptor beta chains drawn from one sample of a study of T cells in Graves' hyperthyroidism and ophthalmopathy. One entry per CDR3 protein results from TCRdb running MiXCR on the multiplex PCR reads. The top ten hold around 58% of the sample, which has roughly 290,000 distinct CDR3 sequences, around 15% seen once. The sample was blood. The receptors originated from an older woman with Graves' ophthalmopathy. The CDR3 runs from the conserved cysteine through the conserved F or W. The order of the fields is D gene, J gene, V gene, clone size, CDR3 protein, CDR3 DNA. A D gene is named only where the DNA matches it firmly. The size of a clone is reported for some rows only, either as once, few or many, or as a class for expanded clones.

D: .
J: TRBJ2-1
V: TRBV6-5
size: .
CDR3: CASNYRREQFF
DNA: TGTGCCAGCAATTACAGGCGGGAGCAGTTCTTC

D: .
J: TRBJ1-1
V: TRBV4-1
size: few
CDR3: CASSEPLGRGNTEAFF
DNA: TGCGCCAGCAGTGAACCCCTTGGAAGGGGGAACACTGAAGCTTTCTTT

D: TRBD2
J: TRBJ2-2
V: TRBV5-1
size: .
CDR3: CASSLLTSDTGELFF
DNA: TGCGCCAGCAGCTTGCTGACTAGCGACACCGGGGAGCTGTTTTTT

D: TRBD2
J: TRBJ2-1
V: TRBV11-2
size: few
CDR3: CASSAGRAGGNEQFF
DNA: TGCGCCAGCAGCGCGGGCCGGGCGGGGGGGAATGAGCAGTTCTTC

D: .
J: TRBJ1-1
V: TRBV20-1
size: many
CDR3: CSALATLIPVMNTEAFF
DNA: TGCAGTGCCTTAGCTACTCTTATCCCAGTGATGAACACTGAAGCTTTCTTT

D: TRBD1
J: TRBJ2-7
V: TRBV7-9
size: few
CDR3: CASSPRTGPLYEQYF
DNA: TGTGCCAGCAGCCCCAGGACAGGGCCTCTGTACGAGCAGTACTTC

D: .
J: TRBJ1-2
V: TRBV4-1
size: many
CDR3: CASSQGAKAYGYTF
DNA: TGCGCCAGCAGCCAAGGCGCCAAAGCCTATGGCTACACCTTC

D: TRBD1
J: TRBJ1-6
V: TRBV11-2
size: few
CDR3: CASSRGQGASPLHF
DNA: TGTGCCAGCAGCCGAGGACAGGGGGCTTCACCCCTCCACTTT

D: TRBD1
J: TRBJ1-6
V: TRBV20-1
size: .
CDR3: CSAKDRVLSSYNSPLHF
DNA: TGCAGTGCCAAGGACAGGGTCCTTAGCTCCTATAATTCACCCCTCCACTTT

D: .
J: TRBJ2-2
V: TRBV11-3
size: .
CDR3: CASQDGNTGELFF
DNA: TGTGCCAGCCAAGACGGGAACACCGGGGAGCTGTTTTTT

D: .
J: TRBJ2-7
V: TRBV7-8
size: .
CDR3: CASSLAYSYEQYF
DNA: TGTGCCAGCAGCTTAGCGTACTCCTACGAGCAGTACTTC

D: .
J: TRBJ1-5
V: TRBV14
size: .
CDR3: CASSQGRGSQPQHF
DNA: TGTGCCAGCAGCCAAGGTCGTGGGTCTCAGCCCCAGCATTTT

D: .
J: TRBJ1-1
V: TRBV7-2
size: many
CDR3: CASSLYMNTEAFF
DNA: TGTGCCAGCAGCCTCTACATGAACACTGAAGCTTTCTTT

D: TRBD1
J: TRBJ1-6
V: TRBV4-3
size: few
CDR3: CASSQGTGGFSPLHF
DNA: TGCGCCAGCAGCCAAGGGACAGGGGGGTTTTCACCCCTCCACTTT

D: .
J: TRBJ2-3
V: TRBV20-1
size: many
CDR3: CSASFGTAADTQYF
DNA: TGCAGTGCTAGTTTCGGTACGGCTGCAGATACGCAGTATTTT

D: .
J: TRBJ1-6
V: TRBV2
size: .
CDR3: CASLYGHNSPLHF
DNA: TGTGCCAGCCTCTACGGCCATAATTCACCCCTCCACTTT

D: TRBD2
J: TRBJ2-2
V: TRBV27
size: many
CDR3: CASSPLAGVGGGELFF
DNA: TGTGCCAGCAGTCCCCTAGCGGGGGTGGGTGGCGGGGAGCTGTTTTTT

D: TRBD2
J: TRBJ2-2
V: TRBV6-4
size: few
CDR3: CATGRLAGETGELFF
DNA: TGTGCCACGGGCAGACTAGCGGGAGAAACCGGGGAGCTGTTTTTT

D: .
J: TRBJ1-1
V: TRBV6-1
size: few
CDR3: CASTVYTEAFF
DNA: TGTGCCAGCACCGTGTACACTGAAGCTTTCTTT

D: TRBD1
J: TRBJ1-5
V: TRBV5-8
size: .
CDR3: CASSMEGQSHQPQHF
DNA: TGTGCCAGCAGCATGGAGGGACAGTCTCATCAGCCCCAGCATTTT

D: TRBD1
J: TRBJ2-7
V: TRBV6-1
size: .
CDR3: CASRRGQGGIYEQYF
DNA: TGTGCCAGCAGGAGAGGACAGGGGGGTATCTACGAGCAGTACTTC

D: .
J: TRBJ2-7
V: TRBV11-3
size: many
CDR3: CASSLGMGRADYEQYF
DNA: TGTGCCAGCAGCTTAGGGATGGGTCGAGCTGACTACGAGCAGTACTTC

D: .
J: TRBJ1-6
V: TRBV27
size: many
CDR3: CASKRTVNSPLHF
DNA: TGTGCCAGCAAGAGGACAGTTAATTCACCCCTCCACTTT

D: .
J: TRBJ1-2
V: TRBV28
size: many
CDR3: CASSFKGHGYTF
DNA: TGTGCCAGCAGCTTCAAGGGCCATGGCTACACCTTC

D: .
J: TRBJ1-4
V: TRBV7-2
size: many
CDR3: CASSLGPRGGNEKLFF
DNA: TGTGCCAGCAGCCTCGGGCCGCGGGGTGGTAATGAAAAACTGTTTTTT

D: .
J: TRBJ2-5
V: TRBV11-3
size: .
CDR3: CASSLGGRDQETQYF
DNA: TGTGCCAGCAGCTTGGGGGGGCGGGACCAAGAGACCCAGTACTTC

D: .
J: TRBJ2-3
V: TRBV9
size: few
CDR3: CASSVGDTDGDTQYF
DNA: TGTGCCAGCAGCGTAGGGGACACCGACGGGGATACGCAGTATTTT

D: .
J: TRBJ1-2
V: TRBV6-1
size: many
CDR3: CASSRRGSGYTF
DNA: TGTGCCAGCAGCCGCAGGGGTTCTGGCTACACCTTC

D: TRBD1
J: TRBJ1-1
V: TRBV7-2
size: many
CDR3: CASSLRTGGGTEAFF
DNA: TGTGCCAGCAGCTTAAGGACAGGGGGCGGCACTGAAGCTTTCTTT

D: TRBD2
J: TRBJ2-5
V: TRBV4-3
size: .
CDR3: CASSQVGSGGPQETQYF
DNA: TGCGCCAGCAGCCAAGTTGGGAGCGGGGGGCCTCAAGAGACCCAGTACTTC

D: .
J: TRBJ2-5
V: TRBV6-1
size: .
CDR3: CASNERSRGGEETQYF
DNA: TGTGCCAGCAATGAACGTTCAAGGGGCGGGGAAGAGACCCAGTACTTC

D: .
J: TRBJ1-2
V: TRBV15
size: few
CDR3: CATSRGDTDHGYTF
DNA: TGTGCCACCAGCAGAGGGGACACGGACCATGGCTACACCTTC

D: .
J: TRBJ1-4
V: TRBV7-2
size: many
CDR3: CASSLGRNNEKLFF
DNA: TGTGCCAGCAGCTTAGGTCGGAATAATGAAAAACTGTTTTTT

D: .
J: TRBJ1-1
V: TRBV7-9
size: few
CDR3: CASSGWGRMNTEAFF
DNA: TGTGCCAGTAGTGGCTGGGGACGGATGAACACTGAAGCTTTCTTT

D: .
J: TRBJ1-5
V: TRBV30
size: many
CDR3: CAWSPRSNQPQHF
DNA: TGTGCCTGGAGTCCTCGGAGCAATCAGCCCCAGCATTTT

D: .
J: TRBJ2-7
V: TRBV7-9
size: .
CDR3: CASSTRGRGGTGEQYF
DNA: TGTGCCAGCAGCACTAGGGGGAGGGGTGGTACAGGCGAGCAGTACTTC

D: TRBD1
J: TRBJ2-7
V: TRBV5-1
size: many
CDR3: CASSLRTGGGEQYF
DNA: TGCGCCAGCAGCCTAAGGACAGGGGGCGGCGAGCAGTACTTC

D: TRBD1
J: TRBJ1-4
V: TRBV5-1
size: few
CDR3: CASRSKTGQTNEKLFF
DNA: TGCGCCAGCCGGAGCAAAACGGGACAGACGAATGAAAAACTGTTTTTT

D: .
J: TRBJ2-7
V: TRBV2
size: many
CDR3: CASEAGKHYNEQYF
DNA: TGTGCCAGCGAAGCGGGCAAGCACTACAATGAGCAGTACTTC

D: .
J: TRBJ2-7
V: TRBV27
size: many
CDR3: CASSSDRITYEQYF
DNA: TGTGCCAGCAGTTCCGACAGGATTACCTACGAGCAGTACTTC

D: .
J: TRBJ1-1
V: TRBV5-6
size: few
CDR3: CASSADPTEEAFF
DNA: TGTGCCAGCAGCGCCGACCCCACCGAGGAGGCTTTCTTT

D: .
J: TRBJ1-3
V: TRBV7-2
size: many
CDR3: CASSFGGGSGNTIYF
DNA: TGTGCCAGCAGCTTTGGGGGCGGCTCTGGAAACACCATATATTTT